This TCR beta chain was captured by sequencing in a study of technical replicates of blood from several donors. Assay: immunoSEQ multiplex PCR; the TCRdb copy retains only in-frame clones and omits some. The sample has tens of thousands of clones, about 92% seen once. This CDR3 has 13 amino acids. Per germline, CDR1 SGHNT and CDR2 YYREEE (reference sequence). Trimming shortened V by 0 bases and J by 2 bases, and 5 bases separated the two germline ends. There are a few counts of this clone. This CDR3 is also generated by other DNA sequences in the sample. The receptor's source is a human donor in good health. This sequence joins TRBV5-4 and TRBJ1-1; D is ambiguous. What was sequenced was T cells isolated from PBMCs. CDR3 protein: CASSLDLNTEAFF. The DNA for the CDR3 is TGTGCCAGCAGCTTGGATCTTAACACTGAAGCTTTCTTT.